Following are 4 T cell receptor beta chains from one sample sequenced in a study of T cell clonotyping in hematopoietic cell transplantation. Here immunoSEQ multiplex PCR was the method, and the copy in TCRdb shows in-frame clones only, minus some. The sample consists of about 28,000 clones, about 92% of them appearing once. The time point: recipient sample about 28 days before transplant, after cytoreduction. Sequencing was performed on peripheral blood mononuclear cells, taken before stem cell transplant. These receptors all stem from a man in his fifties with acute myeloid leukemia. Some clones in this sample may be carry-over from other donors' samples.

This chain connects TRBV21-1 to TRBJ1-5; no DNA check was done on the table's D call, TRBD1. TRBV21-1 is a pseudogene segment. This CDR3 is built from 16 residues. CDR3 amino acids: CASSEYRGLSNQPQHF. The CDR3 region has the DNA TGTGCCAGCAGCGAATACAGGGGTTTAAGCAATCAGCCCCAGCATTTT.

The chain joins TRBV11-2 to TRBJ2-1; no firm D call. Germline CDR1 is SGHAT and CDR2 is FQNNGV. The CDR3 length is 12 residues. With 0 bases removed from V and 8 bases from J, the gap between germline ends came to 5 bases. CDR3 bases: TGTGCCAGCAGCTTAGATCTCGATGAGCAGTTCTTC. This gives the protein CASSLDLDEQFF. The whole variable domain, remainder taken from reference TRBV11-2 and TRBJ2-1, is EAGVAQSPRYKIIEKRQSVAFWCNPISGHATLYWYQQILGQGPKLLIQFQNNGVVDDSQLPKDRFSAERLKGVDSTLKIQPAKLEDSAVYLCASSLDLDEQFFGPGTRLTVL.

The chain joins TRBV6-1 to TRBJ2-5, with a tentative D call TRBD1 (7 bases). Per germline, CDR1 MNHNS and CDR2 SASEGT. V lost 4 bases and J lost 2, with 11 bases in between. The CDR3 is made up of 14 amino acids. The CDR3 region has the DNA TGTGCCAGCAGTGTGGGGGGACAGCAAGAGACCCAGTACTTC. It codes for CASSVGGQQETQYF.

CDR3 nucleotides: TGTGCCAGCAGCCATGACCGGGACTCCCTTGAAGAGACCCAGTACTTC. This codes for CASSHDRDSLEETQYF. The chain joins TRBV4-2 to TRBJ2-5, with D possibly being TRBD2 (6 bases). Trimming cost V 3 bases and J 3 bases, with 17 bases left between them. Per the germline V gene, CDR1 is LGHNA and CDR2 is YNFKEQ. The CDR3 loop spans 16 amino acids.